This paragraph reports one T cell receptor (beta chain). These data belong to a study of blood T cell repertoires in COVID-19. This table comes from immunoSEQ multiplex PCR, and its TCRdb copy is limited to in-frame clones, with some not included. The repertoire holds some 370,000 clones, with around 87% as singletons. J gave up 0 bases and V 8 bases, and 12 bases lay outside the gene matches. CDR1 and CDR2 (germline): SGHAT, FQNNGV. The length of the CDR3 is 16 residues. Sequenced material: peripheral blood. This sequence was found in a man between 18 and 35 years old with active or convalescent COVID-19. J is TRBJ2-7 and V is TRBV11-2, with 8 bases fitting TRBD1. The CDR3 spells CASRRVRTGTSYEQYF. The CDR3 DNA reads TGTGCCAGCCGCCGCGTCAGGACAGGGACCTCCTACGAGCAGTACTTC.